The 25 T cell receptor beta chains below come from one sample, sequenced in a study of cytomegalovirus exposure and HLA in healthy donors. In the PCR, 60 Vbeta and 13 Jbeta primers were used. The assay was immunoSEQ multiplex PCR, and TCRdb's table has in-frame clones only and misses some. The sample has 200,000 to 250,000 clones; about 70% are singletons. Sequenced input: PBMCs. The receptors were sampled from a woman aged 30 to 39 in good health and CMV-seronegative.

The rearrangement joins TRBV5-1 to TRBJ2-1; D unclear. Per germline, CDR1 SGHRS and CDR2 YFSETQ. This CDR3 has 14 residues. Trimming removed 0 bases at V and 2 bases at J, with 6 bases between. The CDR3 DNA reads TGCGCCAGCAGCTTGGGCAGTACCTACAATGAGCAGTTCTTC. The encoded protein is CASSLGSTYNEQFF.

The V call is TRBV6-5, the J call TRBJ1-1; D remains unclear. The germline V gene has CDR1 MNHEY and CDR2 SVGAGI. V lost 8 bases and J lost 4, with 5 bases in between. CDR3 length equals 10 residues. CDR3 nucleotides: TGTGCCAGCGAGGTCACTGAAGCTTTCTTT. Amino acid sequence: CASEVTEAFF.

The V and J genes are TRBV7-8 and TRBJ2-7; weak D call: TRBD1 (6 bases). CDR1 is SGHVS, CDR2 FQNEAQ, per germline. The CDR3 runs to 13 residues. The V end was cut by 5 bases, the J end by 4 bases, with 12 bases between. This CDR3 is CASSRGGVYEQYF. The CDR3 DNA sequence: TGTGCCAGCAGCCGAGGGGGTGTATACGAGCAGTACTTC.

This clone was observed a few times. The rearrangement uses TRBV30 and TRBJ1-2; 9 nucleotides match TRBD1. With V trimmed by 1 base and J by 5 bases, 5 bases remained unmatched. This CDR3 region has 14 residues. Germline V gene lookup returns CDR1 GTSNPN and CDR2 SVGIG (reference sequence). The CDR3 nucleotides are TGTGCCTGGAGTGGGGGACAGGGACTTTATGGCTACACCTTC. Its translation is CAWSGGQGLYGYTF.

The chain joins TRBV4-1 to TRBJ1-1; TRBD1 might be the D (6 bases). CDR1 MGHRA and CDR2 YSYEKL come from the germline V gene. V lost 8 bases and J 4 bases, leaving 20 bases between the germline ends. The CDR3 totals 15 residues. The CDR3 loop is CASALPGEGGTEAFF. CDR3 in DNA: TGCGCCAGCGCACTACCCGGGGAGGGGGGCACTGAAGCTTTCTTT.

The rearrangement uses TRBV13 and TRBJ2-3; TRBD1 might be the D (6 bases). CDR3 length: 14 amino acids. The germline V gene has CDR1 PRHDT and CDR2 FYEKMQ (reference sequence). Trimming left V 1 base short and J 7 bases short, with 12 bases between. The CDR3 sequence is CASSLEAGANTQYF. CDR3 coding DNA: TGTGCCAGCAGCTTAGAGGCAGGGGCAAATACGCAGTATTTT.

This chain uses TRBV5-1 with TRBJ1-2; the D is unclear. V was cut by 4 bases and J by 2 bases, with 12 bases left in between. The CDR3 has 14 residues. Germline CDR1 is SGHRS and CDR2 is YFSETQ. CDR3 region: CASSPVTGNYGYTF. CDR3 nucleotides: TGCGCCAGCAGCCCTGTGACGGGGAACTATGGCTACACCTTC.

The chain combines TRBV6-5 with TRBJ1-1, with 10 nucleotides matching TRBD1. The CDR3 has 15 residues. V was pared by 5 bases and J by 3 bases, with 6 bases of the junction left unmatched. Germline V lookup: CDR1 MNHEY, CDR2 SVGAGI. The CDR3 coding sequence is TGTGCCAGCAGTGTATCGACAGGGGGCCACACTGAAGCTTTCTTT. As protein: CASSVSTGGHTEAFF.

The chain carries TRBV30 and TRBJ1-1, with 12 nucleotides matching TRBD1. CDR1 and CDR2 from the germline V gene are GTSNPN and SVGIG (reference sequence). The CDR3 is 17 residues long. Trimming took 2 bases from V and 3 from J; bases not matched to a gene: 10. The CDR3 sequence: CAWSRGTGGFRYTEAFF. DNA for the CDR3: TGTGCCTGGAGTAGAGGGACAGGGGGCTTTCGGTACACTGAAGCTTTCTTT.

V is TRBV5-4 and J is TRBJ1-2; D gene ambiguous. Germline V gives CDR1 SGHNT, CDR2 YYREEE (reference sequence). Trimming left V 0 bases short and J 4 bases short, with 7 bases between. The CDR3 loop spans 13 amino acids. The CDR3 sequence: CASSLGETYGYTF. CDR3 nucleotides: TGTGCCAGCAGCTTGGGAGAAACCTATGGCTACACCTTC.

This clone was seen more than once but under ten times. The chain has TRBV6-5 and TRBJ1-1; 8 nucleotides line up with TRBD1. From germline, CDR1 is MNHEY and CDR2 SVGAGI. The CDR3 sequence is 14 residues long. Germline trimming cut 8 bases from V and 7 bases from J; bases unmatched to any gene: 12. CDR3 coding DNA: TGTGCCAGCGGCACGACAGGGGCGGGTATTGAAGCTTTCTTT. Residues: CASGTTGAGIEAFF.

This clone was counted between two and nine times. This chain uses TRBV5-5 with TRBJ1-1; D perhaps matches TRBD1 (6 bases). CDR1 is SGHKS, CDR2 YYEKEE, per germline (reference sequence). The CDR3 extends over 14 amino acids. Between the trimmed V and J ends, which lost 0 bases and 1 base, there was a span of 7 bases. The CDR3 region is CASSLVRGNTEAFF. The CDR3 DNA follows: TGTGCCAGCAGCTTGGTCAGGGGGAACACTGAAGCTTTCTTT. The full variable domain, its missing parts supplied by reference TRBV5-5 and TRBJ1-1, is DAGVTQSPTHLIKTRGQQVTLRCSPISGHKSVSWYQQVLGQGPQFIFQYYEKEERGRGNFPDRFSARQFPNYSSELNVNALLLGDSALYLCASSLVRGNTEAFFGQGTRLTVV.

Comment on this clone: A read error may account for a junction end that differs from germline. This chain connects TRBV7-9 to TRBJ2-2; unclear D gene. The CDR3 is made up of 12 amino acids. In germline, CDR1 is SEHNR, CDR2 FQNEAQ (reference sequence). The CDR3 region has the DNA TGTTCCAGCAGCTTGGCAACCGGGGAGCTGTTTTTT. Its translation: CSSSLATGELFF.

The J gene is TRBJ2-7, the V gene TRBV27, with D possibly matching TRBD2 (5 bases). This CDR3 has 18 amino acids. Trimming shortened V by 0 bases and J by 2 bases, and 20 bases separated the two germline ends. Germline CDR1 reads MNHEY; CDR2 reads SMNVEV (reference sequence). CDR3 loop: CASSLSSVGLAPPYEQYF. The CDR3 region has the DNA TGTGCCAGCAGTTTATCGAGTGTCGGGCTAGCACCGCCCTACGAGCAGTACTTC.

The rearrangement uses TRBV10-3 and TRBJ1-3; D possibly corresponds to TRBD1 (5 bases). CDR1 ENHRY and CDR2 SYGVKD come from the germline V gene. V was cut by 0 bases and J by 2 bases, with 11 bases left in between. The CDR3 is made up of 16 amino acids. The CDR3 DNA reads TGTGCCATCAGTGAGTCCCAGGGACTAGCTGGAAACACCATATATTTT. Its translation: CAISESQGLAGNTIYF.

Only a few counts were recorded for this clone. The chain links TRBV6-1 to TRBJ2-7; TRBD2 matches at 8 bases. Germline lookup yields CDR1 MNHNS and CDR2 SASEGT. The CDR3 spans 16 residues. Trimming removed 3 bases from V and 7 bases from J; junction bases left unmatched: 14. Here the CDR3 DNA reads TGTGCCAGCAGTGAGTTACGCGGGGGGCCCGTCCGGGAGCAGTACTTC. This sequence encodes CASSELRGGPVREQYF.

The chain joins TRBV12-5 to TRBJ1-5; TRBD1 is a possible D gene (5 bases). The CDR3 is 17 residues long. Per the germline V gene, CDR1 is LGHNT and CDR2 is FRNRAP. V lost 3 bases to trimming and J lost 0 bases, with 15 bases between them. The CDR3 protein is CASGFMTDAYSNQPQHF. The CDR3 bases are TGTGCTAGTGGTTTTATGACAGACGCATATAGCAATCAGCCCCAGCATTTT.

The chain couples TRBV10-3 to TRBJ1-5, with TRBD1 matching over 7 bases. V lost 2 bases, J lost 6 bases, and 7 bases stayed unmatched. In germline, CDR1 is ENHRY, CDR2 SYGVKD. The CDR3 spans 15 residues. CDR3 DNA sequence: TGTGCCATCAGTGAGGGGGACCGACAGGGTCAGCCCCAGCATTTT. Translating it yields CAISEGDRQGQPQHF.

J is TRBJ1-1 and V is TRBV27, with D possibly matching TRBD1 (5 bases). The germline gives CDR1 MNHEY, CDR2 SMNVEV (reference sequence). The CDR3 runs 14 residues. V was shortened by 6 bases and J by 0 bases, with 11 bases between the two germline ends. The CDR3 spells CASRTVAMNTEAFF. The CDR3 DNA reads TGTGCCAGCAGGACAGTAGCCATGAACACTGAAGCTTTCTTT.

The genes are TRBV5-5 and TRBJ2-2; no definite D call. The V and J ends lost 3 bases and 5 bases respectively, with 14 bases between them. Germline V CDR1 and CDR2: SGHKS, YYEKEE (reference sequence). CDR3 length: 15 amino acids. This CDR3 reads CASSSTHHETGELFF. In nucleotides, the CDR3 is TGTGCCAGCAGCTCTACGCACCATGAGACCGGGGAGCTGTTTTTT.

The chain employs TRBV5-4 and TRBJ2-7, with TRBD2 as a possible D gene (5 bases). V was trimmed by 4 bases and J by 3 bases, leaving 20 bases between them. From germline, CDR1 is SGHNT and CDR2 YYREEE (reference sequence). The CDR3 loop spans 16 amino acids. Written as DNA, the CDR3 is TGTGCCAGCAGCCTGGAGCGGCCAACGACCCACTACGAGCAGTACTTC. Its protein product is CASSLERPTTHYEQYF.

V usage is TRBV11-3 and J usage is TRBJ2-7, with D maybe TRBD1 (6 bases). The germline gives CDR1 SGHNT, CDR2 YENEEA. Trimming took 5 bases from V and 5 from J, leaving 16 bases between them. The CDR3 is made up of 14 amino acids. CDR3 DNA: TGTGCCAGCAGCAAACCGACAGGCGCCCACGAGCAGTACTTC. Protein sequence: CASSKPTGAHEQYF.

The chain employs TRBV29-1 and TRBJ1-1, with D possibly TRBD1 on 6 matching bases. V was trimmed by 7 bases and J by 3 bases, leaving 12 bases between them. The CDR3 spans 12 residues. CDR1 SQVTM and CDR2 ANQGSEA come from the germline V gene. The CDR3 region has the DNA TGCAGCGGGAAAACAGGGTACACTGAAGCTTTCTTT. This encodes CSGKTGYTEAFF.

The chain employs TRBV5-1 and TRBJ2-7, with TRBD2 as a possible D gene (6 bases). V was shortened by 4 bases and J by 5 bases, with 22 bases between the two germline ends. The germline V gene encodes CDR1 SGHRS and CDR2 YFSETQ. CDR3 size: 16 residues. In DNA, the CDR3 is TGCGCCAGCAGCCTGCGGGGTCAGCGGGCGGACCACGAGCAGTACTTC. It codes for CASSLRGQRADHEQYF. Supplemented by reference TRBV5-1 and TRBJ2-7, the full variable domain reads KAGVTQTPRYLIKTRGQQVTLSCSPISGHRSVSWYQQTPGQGLQFLFEYFSETQRNKGNFPGRFSGRQFSNSRSEMNVSTLELGDSALYLCASSLRGQRADHEQYFGPGTRLTVT.

This sequence joins TRBV19 and TRBJ2-5, with 7 bases aligning to TRBD1. Germline lookup yields CDR1 LNHDA and CDR2 SQIVND (reference sequence). The V and J ends lost 4 bases and 2 bases, in that order; junction bases with no gene match: 4. CDR3 size: 14 residues. CDR3 amino acids: CASSTSGQQETQYF. The CDR3 DNA follows: TGTGCCAGTAGTACCTCGGGACAGCAAGAGACCCAGTACTTC. The full variable domain, with the rest looked up from reference TRBV19 and TRBJ2-5, is DGGITQSPKYLFRKEGQNVTLSCEQNLNHDAMYWYRQDPGQGLRLIYYSQIVNDFQKGDIAEGYSVSREKKESFPLTVTSAQKNPTAFYLCASSTSGQQETQYFGPGTRLLVL.